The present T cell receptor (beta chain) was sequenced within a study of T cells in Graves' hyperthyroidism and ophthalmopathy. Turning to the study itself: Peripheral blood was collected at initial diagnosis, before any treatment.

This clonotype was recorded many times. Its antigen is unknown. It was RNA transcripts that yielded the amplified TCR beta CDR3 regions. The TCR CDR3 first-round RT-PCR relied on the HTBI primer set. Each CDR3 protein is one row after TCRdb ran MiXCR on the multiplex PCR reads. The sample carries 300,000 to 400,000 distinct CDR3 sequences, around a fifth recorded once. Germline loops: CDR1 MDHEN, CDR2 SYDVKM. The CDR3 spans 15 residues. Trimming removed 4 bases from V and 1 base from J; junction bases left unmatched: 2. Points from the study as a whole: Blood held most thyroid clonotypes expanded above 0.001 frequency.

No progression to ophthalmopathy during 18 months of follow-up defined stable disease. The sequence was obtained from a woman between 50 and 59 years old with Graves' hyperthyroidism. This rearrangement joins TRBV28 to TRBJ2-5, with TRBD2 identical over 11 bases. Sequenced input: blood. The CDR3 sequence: CASSSSGGFQETQYF. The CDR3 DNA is TGTGCCAGCAGTTCTAGCGGGGGGTTCCAAGAGACCCAGTACTTC.